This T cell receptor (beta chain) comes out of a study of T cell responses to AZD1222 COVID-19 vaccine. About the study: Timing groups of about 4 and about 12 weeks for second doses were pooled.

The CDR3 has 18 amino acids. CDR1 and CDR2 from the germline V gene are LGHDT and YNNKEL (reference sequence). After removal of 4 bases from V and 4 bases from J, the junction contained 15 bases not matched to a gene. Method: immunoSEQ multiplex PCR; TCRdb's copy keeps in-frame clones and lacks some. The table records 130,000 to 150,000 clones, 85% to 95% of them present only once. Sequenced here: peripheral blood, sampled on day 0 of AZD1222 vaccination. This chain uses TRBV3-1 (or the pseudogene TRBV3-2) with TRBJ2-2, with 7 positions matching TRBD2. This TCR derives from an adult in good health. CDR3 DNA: TGTGCCAGCAGCCCGAGCGCGCGAGCGGGGAAATCCACCGGGGAGCTGTTTTTT. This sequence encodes CASSPSARAGKSTGELFF.